This is a list of T cell receptor beta chains from one sample in a study of blood T cell repertoires in COVID-19. Profiling relied on immunoSEQ multiplex PCR, and the TCRdb table lists in-frame clones only, not all of them. The sample holds about 230,000 clones, approximately 80% seen once. Sample: peripheral blood. Receptors originate from a woman older than 75 with COVID-19, enrolled during active disease. CDR3s include the opening cysteine and the closing phenylalanine or tryptophan. D genes are given only for firm matches. Expanded clones get a size class; other rows say once, few or many, or leave the size out.

j_call | v_call | d_call | clone_size | cdr3_nt | cdr3_aa
TRBJ2-2 | TRBV27 | . | . | TGTGCCAGCAGTTTCCTCCCGACAGCGAACACCGGGGAGCTGTTTTTT | CASSFLPTANTGELFF
TRBJ1-1 | TRBV12-3/TRBV12-4 | . | few | TGTGCCAGTCACCCGACATTGAACACTGAAGCTTTCTTT | CASHPTLNTEAFF
TRBJ1-1 | TRBV18 | TRBD1 | . | TGTGCCAGCTCAGGACAGGGTAACACTGAAGCTTTCTTT | CASSGQGNTEAFF
TRBJ1-2 | TRBV19 | . | . | TGTGCCAGTGGTCAGGGAAGTGGCTACACCTTC | CASGQGSGYTF
TRBJ1-4 | TRBV7-9 | . | . | TGTGCCAGCAGCTCCCGGGGGTCTAATGAAAAACTGTTTTTT | CASSSRGSNEKLFF
TRBJ1-2 | TRBV3-1/TRBV3-2 | TRBD1 | . | TGTGCCAGCAGCCTCCTTGGACAGGGAACCGGGCTCCACACCTTC | CASSLLGQGTGLHTF
TRBJ1-2 | TRBV10-3 | TRBD1 | . | TGTGCCAGCCAGGCAGCCGGGACAGGGGGACGGGGTGGCTACACCTTC | CASQAAGTGGRGGYTF
TRBJ1-4 | TRBV7-2 | . | . | TGTGCCAGCAGCTTAAGGGTATTTTGGGGAGAAGCAACTAATGAAAAACTGTTTTTT | CASSLRVFWGEATNEKLFF
TRBJ2-1 | TRBV11-2 | . | . | TGTGCCAGCAGCTTAAAGGACTTTCAGTTCTTC | CASSLKDFQFF
TRBJ1-1 | TRBV19 | . | . | TGTGCCAGCCAAGGGCCGGGGGGCGTGAACACTGAAGCTTTCTTT | CASQGPGGVNTEAFF
TRBJ1-1 | TRBV18 | . | . | TGTGCCAGCTCCATGAGTTTTGGAGAAACTGAAGCTTTCTTT | CASSMSFGETEAFF
TRBJ2-1 | TRBV18 | . | . | TGTGCCAGCTCATCCGGGGTTGACAATGAGCAGTTCTTC | CASSSGVDNEQFF
TRBJ1-6 | TRBV9 | . | once | TGTGCCAGCAGCCAGTCCCCAGTAAATTCACCCCTCCACTTT | CASSQSPVNSPLHF
TRBJ1-2 | TRBV5-1 | . | . | TGCGCCAGCAGCCCCGGGGAATATGGCTACACCTTC | CASSPGEYGYTF
TRBJ1-5 | TRBV19 | . | . | TGTGCCAGTAGTATAGGGACAATTAGCAATCAGCCCCAGCATTTT | CASSIGTISNQPQHF
TRBJ1-6 | TRBV4-1 | . | . | TGCGCCAGCAGCCAAGCAGGGCCTAGGTCACCCCTCCACTTT | CASSQAGPRSPLHF
TRBJ2-2 | TRBV19 | TRBD2 | . | TGTGCCAGTAGTCCCCTAGCGGGAGGGGCCACCGGGGAGCTGTTTTTT | CASSPLAGGATGELFF
TRBJ1-5 | TRBV18 | TRBD1 | . | TGTGCCAGCTCACCTCAGACAGGGCGGCAGCCCCAGCATTTT | CASSPQTGRQPQHF
TRBJ1-1 | TRBV3-1/TRBV3-2 | . | . | TGTGCCAGCAGCCAAGCCGCCGGACAAGCTGAAGCTTTCTTT | CASSQAAGQAEAFF
TRBJ2-6 | TRBV14 | . | . | TGTGCCAGCAGCCAAAGGAGCTCTGGGGCCAACGTCCTGACTTTC | CASSQRSSGANVLTF
TRBJ1-2 | TRBV5-1 | TRBD1 | . | TGCGCCAGCAGCGGAACAGGGGGTATCTATGGCTACACCTTC | CASSGTGGIYGYTF
TRBJ2-6 | TRBV5-1 | TRBD1 | . | TGCGCCAGCAGCTACACAACAGGGGTCACTGGGGCCAACGTCCTGACTTTC | CASSYTTGVTGANVLTF
TRBJ1-1 | TRBV6-6 | TRBD1 | . | TGTGCCAGCAGGGGGACAGGTATGAACACTGAAGCTTTCTTT | CASRGTGMNTEAFF
TRBJ1-1 | TRBV19 | . | once | TGTGCCAGTAGTACCCCTGGGGGGGTAAGGACTGAAGCTTTCTTT | CASSTPGGVRTEAFF
TRBJ2-1 | TRBV28 | TRBD1 | . | TGTGCCAGCAACCTCTTTGGACAGGGTTTCAATGAGCAGTTCTTC | CASNLFGQGFNEQFF
TRBJ1-6 | TRBV6-5 | . | . | TGTGCCAGCAGGGGGGCAGGGGTATCACCCCTCCACTTT | CASRGAGVSPLHF
TRBJ2-2 | TRBV24-1 | TRBD1 | . | TGTGCCACCAGTGACTCTGGACAGGGGGACACCGGGGAGCTGTTTTTT | CATSDSGQGDTGELFF
TRBJ2-2 | TRBV5-4 | TRBD1 | few | TGTGCCAGCAGCTTGGGTGGTACAGGGGCCACCGGGGAGCTGTTTTTT | CASSLGGTGATGELFF
TRBJ2-2 | TRBV30 | TRBD1 | . | TGTGCCTGGAAGGGACAGGGGTTTACCACCGGGGAGCTGTTTTTT | CAWKGQGFTTGELFF
TRBJ1-2 | TRBV6-5 | TRBD1 | . | TGTGCCAGCAGTTACTCGACAGGGTCTGGCTACACCTTC | CASSYSTGSGYTF
TRBJ1-1 | TRBV28 | . | . | TGTGCCAGCAGTTTCATACCAGGGCTGCTCGGAGCTTTCTTT | CASSFIPGLLGAFF
TRBJ1-5 | TRBV6-5 | . | . | TGTGCCAGCAGTCGACAGGAGTTTAATCAGCCCCAGCATTTT | CASSRQEFNQPQHF
TRBJ2-2 | TRBV18 | . | . | TGTGCCAGCTCACCACCGAGCGGGAACACCGGGGAGCTGTTTTTT | CASSPPSGNTGELFF
TRBJ2-2 | TRBV5-1 | . | once | TGCGCCAGCATAGGAGATCAGGGGTACACCGGGGAGCTGTTTTTT | CASIGDQGYTGELFF
TRBJ1-4 | TRBV27 | TRBD1 | . | TGTGCCAGCAGTTTAAGACAGGGAGGAGGTGAAAAACTGTTTTTT | CASSLRQGGGEKLFF
TRBJ1-3 | TRBV9 | TRBD1 | . | TGTGCCAGCAGCGTAGGACAGGGGAGAGGAAACACCATATATTTT | CASSVGQGRGNTIYF
TRBJ2-5 | TRBV5-1 | . | . | TGCGCCAGCAGCTTGGCAGGGGGGTTCGAAGAGACCCAGTACTTC | CASSLAGGFEETQYF
TRBJ1-2 | TRBV6-5 | . | few | TGTGCCAGCTCCCGACTGAACTATGGCTACACCTTC | CASSRLNYGYTF
TRBJ1-2 | TRBV30 | . | once | TGTGCCTGGAATCTTCCGGGGGGCGGCGGCTATGGCTACACCTTC | CAWNLPGGGGYGYTF
TRBJ1-2 | TRBV11-2 | . | . | TGTGCCAGCAGCTTAGAGGTTCAGGGGATTGGCTACACCTTC | CASSLEVQGIGYTF
TRBJ2-1 | TRBV5-1 | . | . | TGCGCCAGCAGCTTGCAGGGCCGTAGCTCCTACAATGAGCAGTTCTTC | CASSLQGRSSYNEQFF